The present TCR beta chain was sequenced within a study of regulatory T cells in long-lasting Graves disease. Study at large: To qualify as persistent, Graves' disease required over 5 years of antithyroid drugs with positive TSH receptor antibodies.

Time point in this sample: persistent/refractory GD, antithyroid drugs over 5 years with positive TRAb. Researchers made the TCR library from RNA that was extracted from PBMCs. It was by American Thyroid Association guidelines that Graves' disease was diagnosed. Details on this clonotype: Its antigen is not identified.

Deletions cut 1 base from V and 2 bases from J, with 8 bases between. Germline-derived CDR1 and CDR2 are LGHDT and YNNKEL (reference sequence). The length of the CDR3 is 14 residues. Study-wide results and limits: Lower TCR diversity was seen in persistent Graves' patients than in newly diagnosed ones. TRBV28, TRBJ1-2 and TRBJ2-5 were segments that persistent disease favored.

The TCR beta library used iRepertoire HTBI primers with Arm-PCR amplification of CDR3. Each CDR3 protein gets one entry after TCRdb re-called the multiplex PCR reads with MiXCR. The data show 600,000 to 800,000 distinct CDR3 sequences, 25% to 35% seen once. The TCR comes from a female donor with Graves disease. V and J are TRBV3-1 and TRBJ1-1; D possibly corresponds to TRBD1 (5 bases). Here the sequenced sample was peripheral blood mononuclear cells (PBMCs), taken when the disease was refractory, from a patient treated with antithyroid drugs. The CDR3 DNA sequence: TGTGCCAGCAGCCAAGTGGGGACCAACACTGAAGCTTTCTTT. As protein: CASSQVGTNTEAFF.